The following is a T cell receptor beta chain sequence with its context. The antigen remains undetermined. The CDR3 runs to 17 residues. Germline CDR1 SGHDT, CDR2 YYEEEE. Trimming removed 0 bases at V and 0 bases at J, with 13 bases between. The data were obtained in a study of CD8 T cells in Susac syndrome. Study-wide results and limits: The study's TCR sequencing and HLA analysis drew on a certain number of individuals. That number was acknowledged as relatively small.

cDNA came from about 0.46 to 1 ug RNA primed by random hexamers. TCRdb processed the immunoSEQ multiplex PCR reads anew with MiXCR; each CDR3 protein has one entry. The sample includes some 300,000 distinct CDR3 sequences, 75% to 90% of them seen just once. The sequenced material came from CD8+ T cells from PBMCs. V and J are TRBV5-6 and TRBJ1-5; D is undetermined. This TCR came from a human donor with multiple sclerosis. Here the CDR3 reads CASSLAAGGYSNQPQHF. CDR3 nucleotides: TGTGCCAGCAGCTTGGCTGCGGGTGGTTATAGCAATCAGCCCCAGCATTTT.